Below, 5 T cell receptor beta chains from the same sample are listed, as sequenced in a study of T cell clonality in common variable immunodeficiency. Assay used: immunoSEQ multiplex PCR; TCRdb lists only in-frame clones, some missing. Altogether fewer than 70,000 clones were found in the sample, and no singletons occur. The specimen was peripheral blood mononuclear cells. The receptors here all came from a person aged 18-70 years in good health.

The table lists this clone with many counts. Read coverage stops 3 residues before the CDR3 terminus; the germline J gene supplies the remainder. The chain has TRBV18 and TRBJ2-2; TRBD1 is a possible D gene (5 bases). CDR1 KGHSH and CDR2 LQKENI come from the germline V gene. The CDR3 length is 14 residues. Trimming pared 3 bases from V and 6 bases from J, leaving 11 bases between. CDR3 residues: CASSPPGSAGELFF. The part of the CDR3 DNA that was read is TGTGCCAGCTCACCTCCAGGGTCCGCCGGGGAG.

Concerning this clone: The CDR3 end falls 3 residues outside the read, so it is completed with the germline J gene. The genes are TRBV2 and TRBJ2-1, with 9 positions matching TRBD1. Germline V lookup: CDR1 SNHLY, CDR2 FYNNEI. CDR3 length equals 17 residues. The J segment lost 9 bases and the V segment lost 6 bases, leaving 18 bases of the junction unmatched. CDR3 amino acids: CASRLATGTGHRTEQFF. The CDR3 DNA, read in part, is TGTGCCAGCAGACTGGCGACCGGGACAGGGCACCGCACTGAG.

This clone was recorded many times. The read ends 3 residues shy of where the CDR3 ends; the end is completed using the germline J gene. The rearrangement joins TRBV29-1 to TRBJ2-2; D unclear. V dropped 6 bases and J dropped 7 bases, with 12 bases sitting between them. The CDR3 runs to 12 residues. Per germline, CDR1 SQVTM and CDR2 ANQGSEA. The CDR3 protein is CSVTQEFGELFF. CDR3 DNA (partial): TGCAGCGTAACCCAGGAGTTCGGGGAG.

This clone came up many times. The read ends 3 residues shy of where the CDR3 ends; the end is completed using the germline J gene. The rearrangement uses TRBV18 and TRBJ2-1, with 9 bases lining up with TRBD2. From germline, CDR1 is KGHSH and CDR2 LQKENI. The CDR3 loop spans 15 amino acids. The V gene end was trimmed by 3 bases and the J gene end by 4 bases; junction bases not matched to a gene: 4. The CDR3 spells CASSPLAGLYNEQFF. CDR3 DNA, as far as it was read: TGTGCCAGCTCACCCCTAGCGGGACTTTACAATGAG.

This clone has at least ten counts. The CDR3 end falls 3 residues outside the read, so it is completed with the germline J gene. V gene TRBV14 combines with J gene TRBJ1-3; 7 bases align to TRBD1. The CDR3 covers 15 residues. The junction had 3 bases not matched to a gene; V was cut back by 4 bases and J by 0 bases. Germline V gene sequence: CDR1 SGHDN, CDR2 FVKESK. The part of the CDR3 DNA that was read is TGTGCCAGCAGCCGGGACAGAAGCTCTGGAAACACC. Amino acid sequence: CASSRDRSSGNT. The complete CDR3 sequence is CASSRDRSSGNTIYF.